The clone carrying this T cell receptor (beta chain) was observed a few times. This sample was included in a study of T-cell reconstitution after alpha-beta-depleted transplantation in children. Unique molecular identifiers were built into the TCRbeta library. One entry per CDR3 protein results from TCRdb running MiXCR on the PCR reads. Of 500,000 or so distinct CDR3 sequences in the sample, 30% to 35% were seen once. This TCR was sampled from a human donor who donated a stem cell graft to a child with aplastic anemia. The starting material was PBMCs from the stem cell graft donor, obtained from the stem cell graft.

As DNA, the CDR3 is TGTGCCAGCAGTTCCACTCTGCGGACTAGCGAGCAAGAGACCCAGTACTTC. This encodes CASSSTLRTSEQETQYF. The chain recombines TRBV12-3 or TRBV12-4 with TRBJ2-5, with TRBD2 matching over 9 bases. Trimming cost V 4 bases and J 2 bases; bases outside gene matches: 11. This CDR3 is built from 17 residues.